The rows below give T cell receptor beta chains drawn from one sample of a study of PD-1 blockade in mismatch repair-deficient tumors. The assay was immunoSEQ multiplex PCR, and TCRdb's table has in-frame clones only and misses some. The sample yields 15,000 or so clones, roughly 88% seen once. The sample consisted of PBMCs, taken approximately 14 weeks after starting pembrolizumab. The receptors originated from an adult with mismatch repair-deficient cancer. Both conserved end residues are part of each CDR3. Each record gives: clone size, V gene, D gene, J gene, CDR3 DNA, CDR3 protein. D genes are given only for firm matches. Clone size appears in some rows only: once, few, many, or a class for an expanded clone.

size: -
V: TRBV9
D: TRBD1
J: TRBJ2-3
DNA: TGTGCCAGCAGCCCTTGGGACAGTTACACAGATACGCAGTATTTT
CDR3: CASSPWDSYTDTQYF

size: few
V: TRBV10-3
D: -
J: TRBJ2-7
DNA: TGTGCCATCAGGAGGGATGGAAACTACGAGCAGTACTTC
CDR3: CAIRRDGNYEQYF

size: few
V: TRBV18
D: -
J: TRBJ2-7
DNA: TGTGCCAGCTCACCAGGTACAGGGCAGTACTCCTACGAGCAGTACTTC
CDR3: CASSPGTGQYSYEQYF

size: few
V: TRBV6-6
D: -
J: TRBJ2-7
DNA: TGTGCCAGCAGAAAGCCCGATCGGTACTTC
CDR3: CASRKPDRYF

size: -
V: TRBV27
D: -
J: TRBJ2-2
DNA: TGTGCCAGCAGTTCCCTCGAGGCAGGGTATTCCGGGGAGCTGTTTTTT
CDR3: CASSSLEAGYSGELFF

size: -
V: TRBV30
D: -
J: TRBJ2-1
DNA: TGTGCCTGGACCTTGGGCGGGAAGAGGACCTACAATGAGCAGTTCTTC
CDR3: CAWTLGGKRTYNEQFF

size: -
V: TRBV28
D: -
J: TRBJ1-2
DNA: TGTGCCAGCAGACTCCGGCGGGGAAGGGACTATGGCTACACCTTC
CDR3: CASRLRRGRDYGYTF

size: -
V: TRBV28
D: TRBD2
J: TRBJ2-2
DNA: TGTGCCAGCAGCTGGGGTGGCGGGGGGCGTACCGGGGAGCTGTTTTTT
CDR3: CASSWGGGGRTGELFF

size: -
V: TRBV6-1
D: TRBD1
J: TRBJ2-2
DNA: TGTGCCAGCAGAAACAGGGGGCGAAGAACCGGGGAGCTGTTTTTT
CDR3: CASRNRGRRTGELFF

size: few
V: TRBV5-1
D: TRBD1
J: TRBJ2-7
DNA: TGCGCCAGCAGCTTTTGGGACAGGGCCTACGAGCAGTACTTC
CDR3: CASSFWDRAYEQYF

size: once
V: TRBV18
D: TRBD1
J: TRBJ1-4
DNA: TGTGCCAGCTCACTCCAGGGGGGTGAAAAACTGTTTTTT
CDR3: CASSLQGGEKLFF

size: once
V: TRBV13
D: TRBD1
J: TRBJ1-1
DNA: TGTGCCAGCAGCTGGGGGACAGGCCGCTCTGAAGCTTTCTTT
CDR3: CASSWGTGRSEAFF

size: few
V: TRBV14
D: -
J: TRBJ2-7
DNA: TGTGCCAGCAGCCACCGACTGAGGACCTACGAGCAGTACTTC
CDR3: CASSHRLRTYEQYF

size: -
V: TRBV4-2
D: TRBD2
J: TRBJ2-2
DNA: TGTGCCAGCAGCCAACCGCTCTCCCTAGCGGGAGCCCTCGGGGAGCTGTTTTTT
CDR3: CASSQPLSLAGALGELFF

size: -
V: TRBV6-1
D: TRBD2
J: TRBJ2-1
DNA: TGTGCCAGCAGTGTAGCGGGAGGGCACAATGAGCAGTTCTTC
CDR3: CASSVAGGHNEQFF

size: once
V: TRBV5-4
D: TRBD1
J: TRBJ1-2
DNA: TGTGCCAGCAGCTCGCGACAGGGGGATGGCTACACCTTC
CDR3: CASSSRQGDGYTF

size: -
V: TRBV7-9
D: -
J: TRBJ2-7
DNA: TGTGCCAGCAGCCCACCCCCGACAGACTACGAGCAGTACTTC
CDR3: CASSPPPTDYEQYF

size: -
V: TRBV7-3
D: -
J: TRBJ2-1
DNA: TGTGCCAGCAGCTTTAACAATGAGCAGTTCTTC
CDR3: CASSFNNEQFF

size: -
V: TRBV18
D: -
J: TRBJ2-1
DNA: TGTGCCAGCTCATCGGGACTCGCCGGCGCACCGTTCTTC
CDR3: CASSSGLAGAPFF

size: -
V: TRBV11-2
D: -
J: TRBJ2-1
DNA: TGTGCCACCGATCTAGCGTCATACAATGAGCAGTTCTTC
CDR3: CATDLASYNEQFF

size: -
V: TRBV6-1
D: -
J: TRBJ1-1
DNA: TGTGCCAGCAGTGATCCGTGGGAGGGCACTGAAGCTTTCTTT
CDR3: CASSDPWEGTEAFF

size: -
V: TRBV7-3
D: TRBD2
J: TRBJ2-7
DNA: TGTGCCAGCAGCCTGGTAGCGGGAGCCTCCTACGAGCAGTACTTC
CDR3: CASSLVAGASYEQYF

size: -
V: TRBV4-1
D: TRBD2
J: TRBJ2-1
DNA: TGCGCCAGCAGCCAGACTAGCGAGTACAATGAGCAGTTCTTC
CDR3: CASSQTSEYNEQFF

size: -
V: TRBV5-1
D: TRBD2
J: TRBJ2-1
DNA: TGCGCCAGCAGCTCGGGACTAGCGGAATACAATGAGCAGTTCTTC
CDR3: CASSSGLAEYNEQFF

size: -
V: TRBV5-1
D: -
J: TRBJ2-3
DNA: TGCGCCAGCAGCCAGACAGCTTCAGATACGCAGTATTTT
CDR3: CASSQTASDTQYF

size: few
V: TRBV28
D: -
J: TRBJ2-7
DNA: TGTGCCAGCACCGCAAGCGTAGCCTACGAGCAGTACTTC
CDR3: CASTASVAYEQYF

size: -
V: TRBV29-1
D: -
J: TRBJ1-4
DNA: TGCAGCGTTGAACGTGCAGGGGTTTCTGAAAAACTGTTTTTT
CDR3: CSVERAGVSEKLFF

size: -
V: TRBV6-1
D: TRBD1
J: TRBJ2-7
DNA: TGTGCCAGCAGTCCGGAAGGGACAGGGCACTACGAGCAGTACTTC
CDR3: CASSPEGTGHYEQYF

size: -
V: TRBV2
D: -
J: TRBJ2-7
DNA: TGTGCCAGCACCGAGAGGAGCTACGAGCAGTACTTC
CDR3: CASTERSYEQYF

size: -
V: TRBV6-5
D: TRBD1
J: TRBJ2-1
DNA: TGTGCCAGCAGTTCCTGGGACAGGGGCGACAATGAGCAGTTCTTC
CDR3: CASSSWDRGDNEQFF

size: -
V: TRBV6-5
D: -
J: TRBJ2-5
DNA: TGTGCCAGCAGTTACTCGGAGCGCCGAGAGACCCAGTACTTC
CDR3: CASSYSERRETQYF

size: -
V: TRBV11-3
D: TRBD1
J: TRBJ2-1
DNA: TGTGCCAGCAGCCTCCAGGGACAGGGTTTAGATGAGCAGTTCTTC
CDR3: CASSLQGQGLDEQFF

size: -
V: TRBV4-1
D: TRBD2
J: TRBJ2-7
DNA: TGCGCCAGCAGCCAATGGCGGGAGGACTCCTACGAGCAGTACTTC
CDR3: CASSQWREDSYEQYF

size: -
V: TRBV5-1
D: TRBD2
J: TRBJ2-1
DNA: TGCGCCAGCAGCCCGACTAGCGGGAGTCTGTACAATGAGCAGTTCTTC
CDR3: CASSPTSGSLYNEQFF

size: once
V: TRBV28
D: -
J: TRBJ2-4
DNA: TGTGCCAGCACTCCCCCGGGACATGTAGCCAAAAACATTCAGTACTTC
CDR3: CASTPPGHVAKNIQYF

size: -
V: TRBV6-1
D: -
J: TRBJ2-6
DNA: TGTGCCAGCCTCCCTGGGGCCAACGTCCTGACTTTC
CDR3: CASLPGANVLTF

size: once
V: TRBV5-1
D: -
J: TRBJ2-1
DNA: TGCGCCAGCAGCTTGGTGGCTCCCCCGTCAGATGAGCAGTTCTTC
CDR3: CASSLVAPPSDEQFF

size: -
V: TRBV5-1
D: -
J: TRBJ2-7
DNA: TGCGCCAGCAGCTTGGATGGGGCCCCATCCTACGAGCAGTACTTC
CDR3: CASSLDGAPSYEQYF

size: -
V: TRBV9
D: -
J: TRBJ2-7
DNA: TGTGCCAGCAGCGCGACAGGGACTCACTACGAGCAGTACTTC
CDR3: CASSATGTHYEQYF

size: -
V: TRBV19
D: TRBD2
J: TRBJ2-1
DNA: TGTGCCAGTAGTGATAGCGGGAGAAAGTCCAATGAGCAGTTCTTC
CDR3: CASSDSGRKSNEQFF

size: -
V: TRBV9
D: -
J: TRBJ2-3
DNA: TGTGCCAGCAGCCCCAAGGGACTCCAGATAAACACAGATACGCAGTATTTT
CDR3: CASSPKGLQINTDTQYF

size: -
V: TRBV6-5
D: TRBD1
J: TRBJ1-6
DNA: TGTGCCAGCAGTTACTCGGATCAGGGGGAAAGGCCCCTCCACTTT
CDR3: CASSYSDQGERPLHF

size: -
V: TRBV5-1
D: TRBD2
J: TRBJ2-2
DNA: TGCGCCACCAGGGTGGTAGCGGGAGCCGGGGAGCTGTTTTTT
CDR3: CATRVVAGAGELFF

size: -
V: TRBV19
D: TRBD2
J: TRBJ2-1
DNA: TGTGCCAGTAGTATCCCCAGGGGACTAGCATTCTACAATGAGCAGTTCTTC
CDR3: CASSIPRGLAFYNEQFF

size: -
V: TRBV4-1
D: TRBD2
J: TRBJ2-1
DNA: TGCGCCAGCAGCCAGCCGGGACTAGCGCGCAATGAGCAGTTCTTC
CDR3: CASSQPGLARNEQFF

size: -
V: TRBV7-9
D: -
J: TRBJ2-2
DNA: TGTGCCAGCAGCTTACTAGGAGGCGCGAACACCGGGGAGCTGTTTTTT
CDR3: CASSLLGGANTGELFF

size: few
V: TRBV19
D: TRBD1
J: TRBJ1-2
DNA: TGTGCCAGTTACCGTGGACAGGGTTTCTCCTATGGCTACACCTTC
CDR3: CASYRGQGFSYGYTF

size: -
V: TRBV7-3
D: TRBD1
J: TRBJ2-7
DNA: TGTGCCAGCAGCTTTCTAGGACAGGGGAGCGAGCAGTACTTC
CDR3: CASSFLGQGSEQYF

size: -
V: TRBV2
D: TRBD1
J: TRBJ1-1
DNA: TGTGCCAGCAGCCTGACAGGGGGCACTGAAGCTTTCTTT
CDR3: CASSLTGGTEAFF

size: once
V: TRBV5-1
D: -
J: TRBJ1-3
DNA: TGCGCCAGCAGCTTCTCCCTCGGAAACACCATATATTTT
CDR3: CASSFSLGNTIYF

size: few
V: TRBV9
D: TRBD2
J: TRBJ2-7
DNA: TGTGCCAGCAGCGTAGAGGGAGGGCCCTCCTACGAGCAGTACTTC
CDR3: CASSVEGGPSYEQYF

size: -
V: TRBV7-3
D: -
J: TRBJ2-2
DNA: TGTGCCAGCAGCCCCCCAGGCGGGACGACCACCGGGGAGCTGTTTTTT
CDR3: CASSPPGGTTTGELFF

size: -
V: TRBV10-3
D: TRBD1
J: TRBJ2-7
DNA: TGTGCCATCAGTGAGTCGGGACAGTTCTACGCCGAGCAGTACTTC
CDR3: CAISESGQFYAEQYF

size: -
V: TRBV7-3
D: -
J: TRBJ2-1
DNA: TGTGCCAGCAGCTTAAACGGTGAGCAGTTCTTC
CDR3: CASSLNGEQFF

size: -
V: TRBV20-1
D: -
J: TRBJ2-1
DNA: TGCAGTGCTCTTTACAATGAGCAGTTCTTC
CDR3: CSALYNEQFF